Following are 23 T cell receptor beta chains from one sample sequenced in a study of cytomegalovirus exposure and HLA in healthy donors. PCR used 60 Vbeta primers and 13 Jbeta primers. TCRdb's copy holds only in-frame clones and misses some; the assay was immunoSEQ multiplex PCR. In the table there are roughly 200,000 clones, 70% to 80% of which are singletons. Sequences were obtained from PBMCs. These TCRs come from a woman younger than 45 in good health and CMV-seropositive.

This clone has only a few counts. This sequence joins TRBV5-6 and TRBJ2-5; TRBD1 agrees at 11 bases. This CDR3 is 16 amino acids long. CDR1 and CDR2 (germline): SGHDT, YYEEEE. V shed 2 bases, J shed 1 base, and the junction held 4 bases outside the gene matches. The DNA for the CDR3 is TGTGCCAGCAGCTTTGGGACAGGGGGACCCCAAGAGACCCAGTACTTC. Amino acid sequence: CASSFGTGGPQETQYF.

The chain joins TRBV6-5 to TRBJ1-1; D is undetermined. V lost 7 bases to trimming and J lost 5 bases, with 17 bases between them. Germline assignment: CDR1 MNHEY and CDR2 SVGAGI. The CDR3 has 14 amino acids. The CDR3 DNA follows: TGTGCCAGCATGAGGCCCGGAGAAGGTACTGAAGCTTTCTTT. It specifies CASMRPGEGTEAFF.

V is TRBV7-8 and J is TRBJ2-2; 7 bases fit TRBD1. J gave up 8 bases and V 3 bases, and 9 bases lay outside the gene matches. CDR1 is SGHVS and CDR2 is FQNEAQ in the germline V gene. The CDR3 covers 15 residues. The CDR3 region is CASSLIPGGKGELFF. The DNA for the CDR3 is TGTGCCAGCAGCTTGATCCCAGGGGGAAAAGGGGAGCTGTTTTTT.

This rearrangement joins TRBV6-1 to TRBJ1-2; 10 bases match TRBD1. This CDR3 contains 13 residues. Germline trimming cut 6 bases from V and 8 bases from J; bases unmatched to any gene: 6. The V gene's germline CDR1 is MNHNS and CDR2 SASEGT. The chain's CDR3 is CASSAGTGEGYTF. CDR3 nucleotide sequence: TGTGCCAGCAGCGCCGGGACAGGGGAAGGCTACACCTTC.

The chain has TRBV28 and TRBJ2-7; possible D gene TRBD2, 6 bases. V lost 3 bases to trimming and J lost 9 bases, with 9 bases between them. Germline V gene sequence: CDR1 MDHEN, CDR2 SYDVKM. This CDR3 has 11 residues. Here the CDR3 reads CASSFRDWQYF. CDR3 in DNA: TGTGCCAGCAGTTTTAGGGACTGGCAGTACTTC.

This chain joins TRBV5-1 and TRBJ2-3; D uncertain. Germline CDR1 SGHRS, CDR2 YFSETQ. The CDR3 spans 16 residues. V was trimmed by 2 bases and J by 2 bases, leaving 15 bases between them. The CDR3 here is CASSFAGQVTTDTQYF. Written as DNA, the CDR3 is TGCGCCAGCAGCTTCGCTGGTCAGGTGACCACAGATACGCAGTATTTT.

The J gene is TRBJ1-4, the V gene TRBV5-1; D unresolved. CDR1 is SGHRS, CDR2 YFSETQ, per germline. CDR3 length equals 13 residues. The V end was cut by 5 bases, the J end by 4 bases, with 9 bases between. DNA of the CDR3: TGCGCCAGCAGGACCCAGGATAATGAAAAACTGTTTTTT. Protein: CASRTQDNEKLFF. Supplemented by reference TRBV5-1 and TRBJ1-4, the full variable domain reads KAGVTQTPRYLIKTRGQQVTLSCSPISGHRSVSWYQQTPGQGLQFLFEYFSETQRNKGNFPGRFSGRQFSNSRSEMNVSTLELGDSALYLCASRTQDNEKLFFGSGTQLSVL.

V usage is TRBV10-3 and J usage is TRBJ2-2; maybe TRBD1 (5 bases). This CDR3 has 16 amino acids. CDR1 is ENHRY and CDR2 is SYGVKD in the germline V gene. Trimming removed 0 bases at V and 7 bases at J, with 15 bases between. The CDR3 here is CAISESGRAWNGELFF. The CDR3 DNA reads as TGTGCCATCAGTGAGTCGGGCAGGGCCTGGAACGGGGAGCTGTTTTTT.

The chain employs TRBV7-2 and TRBJ1-6; D might be TRBD1 (6 bases). CDR1 is SGHTA, CDR2 FQGNSA, per germline. V gave up 5 bases and J gave up 8 bases, with 16 bases separating them. The length of the CDR3 is 15 residues. CDR3 protein: CASSVLTGGDSPLHF. Written as DNA, the CDR3 is TGTGCCAGCAGCGTCCTGACAGGCGGCGATTCACCCCTCCACTTT.

The rearrangement uses TRBV29-1 and TRBJ1-2, with D uncertain. Between the trimmed V and J ends, which lost 7 bases and 2 bases, there was a span of 14 bases. The CDR3 runs to 13 residues. The germline CDR1 and CDR2 sequences are SQVTM and ANQGSEA. CDR3 in amino acids: CSGAYLTNYGYTF. The DNA of the CDR3 is TGCAGCGGGGCGTACCTAACCAACTATGGCTACACCTTC.

The chain carries TRBV7-9 and TRBJ1-2; D call uncertain. V shed 4 bases and J shed 0 bases, with 24 bases lying between them. CDR3 length: 19 amino acids. Per the germline V gene, CDR1 is SEHNR and CDR2 is FQNEAQ (reference sequence). The CDR3, as DNA: TGTGCCAGCAGCTCCCAGCCCGGGGAGGGAACCTCAGCTAACTATGGCTACACCTTC. Encoded protein: CASSSQPGEGTSANYGYTF.

The V call is TRBV19, the J call TRBJ1-1, with D unclear. CDR1 and CDR2 (germline): LNHDA, SQIVND (reference sequence). Trimming pared 5 bases from V and 1 base from J, leaving 5 bases between. The CDR3 is 12 amino acids. The CDR3 region has the DNA TGTGCCAGTAGTCACAGGAACACTGAAGCTTTCTTT. It is translated as CASSHRNTEAFF.

The V gene is TRBV27, the J gene TRBJ2-7; 7 bases are shared with TRBD1. Germline CDR1 MNHEY, CDR2 SMNVEV (reference sequence). The CDR3 is 16 residues long. The V segment lost 5 bases and the J segment 0 bases; nucleotides outside the gene matches: 10. CDR3 sequence: CASSPAGTVSSYEQYF. Here the CDR3 DNA reads TGTGCCAGCAGTCCGGCCGGGACAGTTAGCTCCTACGAGCAGTACTTC.

The V call is TRBV19, the J call TRBJ1-4, with D unresolved. In germline, CDR1 is LNHDA, CDR2 SQIVND (reference sequence). Deletions cut 6 bases from V and 12 bases from J, with 17 bases between. The CDR3 runs to 13 residues. CDR3 bases: TGTGCCAGTAGCCACTACCAGGCGGGTGAACTGTTTTTT. Its protein is CASSHYQAGELFF.

This chain uses TRBV25-1 with TRBJ2-7, with D maybe TRBD2 (5 bases). The CDR3 extends over 16 amino acids. The V gene's germline CDR1 is MGHDK and CDR2 SYGVNS. V shed 3 bases and J shed 2 bases, with 17 bases lying between them. Written as DNA, the CDR3 is TGTGCCAGCAGTGACCCTGACGGAGGAATTGCCTACGAGCAGTACTTC. Encoded protein: CASSDPDGGIAYEQYF.

This chain links TRBV5-5 with TRBJ2-7; 8 bases fit TRBD1. CDR3 length: 15 residues. The V and J ends lost 2 bases and 1 base, in that order; junction bases with no gene match: 5. Germline V gene sequence: CDR1 SGHKS, CDR2 YYEKEE (reference sequence). The chain's CDR3 is CASSFETGASYEQYF. The CDR3 DNA follows: TGTGCCAGCAGCTTTGAGACAGGGGCTTCCTACGAGCAGTACTTC.

The rearrangement links TRBV2 to TRBJ2-3; 9 bases are a match to TRBD2. Germline lookup yields CDR1 SNHLY and CDR2 FYNNEI. This CDR3 has 17 residues. V trimming: 0 bases; J trimming: 3 bases; junction bases outside the gene matches: 7. In nucleotides, the CDR3 is TGTGCCAGCAGTGAAGCGCTTCAAGCGGGGGGAACAGATACGCAGTATTTT. Amino acids: CASSEALQAGGTDTQYF. The whole variable domain, filled in from reference TRBV2 and TRBJ2-3, reads EPEVTQTPSHQVTQMGQEVILRCVPISNHLYFYWYRQILGQKVEFLVSFYNNEISEKSEIFDDQFSVERPDGSNFTLKIRSTKLEDSAMYFCASSEALQAGGTDTQYFGPGTRLTVL.

This chain connects TRBV2 to TRBJ2-1; 8 bases agree with TRBD1. The V gene end was trimmed by 8 bases and the J gene end by 5 bases; junction bases not matched to a gene: 11. The CDR3 is 15 residues long. Germline V gives CDR1 SNHLY, CDR2 FYNNEI. Here the CDR3 reads CASDRDRMPDNEQFF. DNA of the CDR3: TGTGCCAGCGACCGGGACAGGATGCCAGACAATGAGCAGTTCTTC.

This clone was seen only a few times. The V and J genes are TRBV5-8 and TRBJ1-1, with a weak D call TRBD1 (6 bases). The V gene's germline CDR1 is SGHTS and CDR2 YDEGEE. The CDR3 totals 13 residues. V lost 3 bases and J lost 6, with 12 bases in between. Here the CDR3 reads CASSWWGGPEAFF. The CDR3 DNA reads TGTGCCAGCAGCTGGTGGGGGGGCCCTGAAGCTTTCTTT.

The CDR3 region has the DNA TGTGCCAGCAGTTACCAGGGGAGGGTGGGCAATCAGCCCCAGCATTTT. Protein: CASSYQGRVGNQPQHF. This chain links TRBV6-6 with TRBJ1-5, with D possibly being TRBD1 (6 bases). Germline assignment: CDR1 MNHNY and CDR2 SVGAGI (reference sequence). The CDR3 sequence is 16 residues long. Trimming stripped 2 bases from V and 2 bases from J, with 13 bases between.

This rearrangement joins TRBV6-5 to TRBJ1-4; 7 bases agree with TRBD1. V lost 2 bases to trimming and J lost 6 bases; unmatched junction nucleotides: 6. Germline assignment: CDR1 MNHEY and CDR2 SVGAGI. This CDR3 comprises 15 residues. The CDR3, as DNA: TGTGCCAGCAGTTACGAAGGGGGCTCGGATGAAAAACTGTTTTTT. Translation gives CASSYEGGSDEKLFF.

This chain connects TRBV6-5 to TRBJ1-1; D possibly corresponds to TRBD1 (6 bases). V was clipped by 10 bases and J by 8 bases, with 26 bases between them. Germline V gene data show CDR1 as MNHEY and CDR2 as SVGAGI. This CDR3 contains 15 residues. DNA of the CDR3: TGTGCCACGTATAGGGGGACCATTGGGGAGCCGGAAGCTTTCTTT. Amino acid sequence: CATYRGTIGEPEAFF.

The chain couples TRBV29-1 to TRBJ2-2, with D unresolved. The V end lost 2 bases, the J end lost 3 bases, and 7 bases lay between the germline ends. Per the germline V gene, CDR1 is SQVTM and CDR2 is ANQGSEA. CDR3 length: 13 amino acids. This chain's CDR3 is CSVESTDTGELFF. In nucleotides, the CDR3 is TGCAGCGTTGAAAGCACGGACACCGGGGAGCTGTTTTTT.